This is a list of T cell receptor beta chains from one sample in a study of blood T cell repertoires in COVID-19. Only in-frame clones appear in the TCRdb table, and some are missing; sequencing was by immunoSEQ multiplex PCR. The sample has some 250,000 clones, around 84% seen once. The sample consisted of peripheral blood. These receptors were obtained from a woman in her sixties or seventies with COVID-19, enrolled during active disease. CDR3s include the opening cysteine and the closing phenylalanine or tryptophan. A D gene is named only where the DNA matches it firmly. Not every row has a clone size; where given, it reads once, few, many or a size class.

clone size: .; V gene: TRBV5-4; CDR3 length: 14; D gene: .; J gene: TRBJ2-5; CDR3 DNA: TGTGCCAGCAGCTTTCGTCGAGGTCAAGAGACCCAGTACTTC; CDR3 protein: CASSFRRGQETQYF
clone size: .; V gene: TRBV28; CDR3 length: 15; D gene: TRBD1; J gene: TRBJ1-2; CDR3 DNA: TGTGCCAGCGCCGAGCAGGGGGCGCGAAAGGGTGGCTACACCTTC; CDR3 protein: CASAEQGARKGGYTF
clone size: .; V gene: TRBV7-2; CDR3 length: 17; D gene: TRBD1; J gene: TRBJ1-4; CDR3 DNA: TGTGCCAGCAGCCACCGGGACAGGGTTCGAGGAGAAGGGAAACTGTTTTTT; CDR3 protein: CASSHRDRVRGEGKLFF
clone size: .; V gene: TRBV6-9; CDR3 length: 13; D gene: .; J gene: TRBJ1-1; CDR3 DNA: TGTGCCAGCATTGGGGCGGGAGTCACTGAAGCTTTCTTT; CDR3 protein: CASIGAGVTEAFF
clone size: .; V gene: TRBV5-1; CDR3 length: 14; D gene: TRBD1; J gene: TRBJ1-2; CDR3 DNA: TGCGCCAGCAGCGTCTACAGGGGTGGCTATGGCTACACCTTC; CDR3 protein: CASSVYRGGYGYTF
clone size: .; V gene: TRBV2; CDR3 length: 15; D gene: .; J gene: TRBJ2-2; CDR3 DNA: TGTGCCAGCACAACAGACGTAGAGAACACCGGGGAGCTGTTTTTT; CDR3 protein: CASTTDVENTGELFF
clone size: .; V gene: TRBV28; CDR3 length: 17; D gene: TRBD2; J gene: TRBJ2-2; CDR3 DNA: TGTGCCAGCAGTTTATGGAGGCTAGCGGAGGGCCCCGGGGAGCTGTTTTTT; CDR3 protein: CASSLWRLAEGPGELFF
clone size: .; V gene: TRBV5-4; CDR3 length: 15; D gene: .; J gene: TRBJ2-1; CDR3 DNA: TGTGCCAGCAGAGGAGCCGGGACTCCCTACAATGAGCAGTTCTTC; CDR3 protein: CASRGAGTPYNEQFF
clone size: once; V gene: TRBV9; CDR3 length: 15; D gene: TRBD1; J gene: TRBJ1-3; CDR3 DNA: TGTGCCAGCAGCCCCAGGGGGCTTGGAGGAAACACCATATATTTT; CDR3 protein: CASSPRGLGGNTIYF
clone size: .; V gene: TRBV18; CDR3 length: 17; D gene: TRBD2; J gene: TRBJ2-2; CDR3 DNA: TGTGCCACCTCCGGGACTAGCGGGAAATTGAACACCGGGGAGCTGTTTTTT; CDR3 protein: CATSGTSGKLNTGELFF
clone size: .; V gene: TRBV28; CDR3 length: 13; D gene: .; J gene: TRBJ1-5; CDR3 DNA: TGTGCCAGCACCTGGGGGGGCTGGCAGCCCCAGCATTTT; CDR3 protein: CASTWGGWQPQHF
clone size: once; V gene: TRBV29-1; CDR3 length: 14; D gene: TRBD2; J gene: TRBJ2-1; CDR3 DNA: TGCAGCGCCGCCCCTAGCGGGGCCTACAATGAGCAGTTCTTC; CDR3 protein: CSAAPSGAYNEQFF
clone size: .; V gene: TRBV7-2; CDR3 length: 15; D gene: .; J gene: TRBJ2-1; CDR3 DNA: TGTGCCAGCAGCCAACAGAAGAGCTCCTACAATGAGCAGTTCTTC; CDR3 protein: CASSQQKSSYNEQFF
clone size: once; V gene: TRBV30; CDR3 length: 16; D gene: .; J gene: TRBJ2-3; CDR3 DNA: TGTGCCTGGAGTGTACCTGGGGGCGGGAGAACAGATACGCAGTATTTT; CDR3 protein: CAWSVPGGGRTDTQYF
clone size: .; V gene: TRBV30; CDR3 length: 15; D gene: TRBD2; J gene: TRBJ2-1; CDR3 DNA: TGTGCCTGGAATCAAGAGACTAGCGGGAGAAATGAGCAGTTCTTC; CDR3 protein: CAWNQETSGRNEQFF
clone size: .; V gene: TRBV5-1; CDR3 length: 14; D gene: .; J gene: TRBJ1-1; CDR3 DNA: TGCGCCAGCAGCCCAGGGCTCTTGGGCACTGAAGCTTTCTTT; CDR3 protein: CASSPGLLGTEAFF
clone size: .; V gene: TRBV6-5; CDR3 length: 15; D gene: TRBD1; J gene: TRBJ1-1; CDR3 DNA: TGTGCCAGCAGCGGACAGGGGGCGATGAACACTGAAGCTTTCTTT; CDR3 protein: CASSGQGAMNTEAFF
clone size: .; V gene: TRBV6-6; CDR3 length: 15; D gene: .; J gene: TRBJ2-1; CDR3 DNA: TGTGCCAGCAGTTACCCGACAGGTCCGGCGAATGAGCAGTTCTTC; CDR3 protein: CASSYPTGPANEQFF
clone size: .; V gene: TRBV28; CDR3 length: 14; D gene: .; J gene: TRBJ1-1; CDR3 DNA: TGTGCCAGCAGTTTAACGGGGAAATACACTGAAGCTTTCTTT; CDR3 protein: CASSLTGKYTEAFF